This record concerns one T cell receptor beta chain sequence. Its cognate antigen is unknown. The CDR3 has 17 amino acids. The germline V gene encodes CDR1 SGHTA and CDR2 FQGTGA. J gave up 0 bases and V 0 bases, and 1 base lay outside the gene matches. Using its own MiXCR run on the reads, TCRdb lists one record per CDR3 protein. This sample has 250,000 to 300,000 distinct CDR3 sequences, with under 30% found just once. This record comes from a study of T cell repertoires in cytomegalovirus infection. Overall study: It was the public TCR beta signatures that indicated both CMV infection and matching HLA type.

Findings and limits, study-wide: Carriers of CMV plus the relevant HLA were identified by cumulative public TCR beta family frequency. Predominance within the ex vivo response was attributable to HLA-C-restricted CMV-specific TCR beta clonotypes.

The sequenced sample consisted of PBMCs. The chain joins TRBV7-3 to TRBJ2-3; 12 bases match TRBD2. This sequence was found in a human donor in good health (CMV status not recorded). Some clones in this sample may be carry-over from other donors' samples. CDR3 bases: TGTGCCAGCAGCTTAACCGGACTAGCGGGGAGCACAGATACGCAGTATTTT. This encodes CASSLTGLAGSTDTQYF.